These 23 T cell receptor beta chains originate from one sample sequenced in a study of shared clonotypes between healthy human individuals. It was CD45RO-negative cells, positively selected for CCR7, that made up naive CD8 cells, with terminally differentiated effector memory CD45RA+ cells excluded. Profiling relied on immunoSEQ multiplex PCR, and the TCRdb table lists in-frame clones only, not all of them. The sample contains around 1.9 million clones, just under 95% of which appear only once. The source material was naive CD8+ T cells from PBMCs. These receptors were obtained from a man between 18 and 29 years old in good health. Some clones in this sample may be carry-over from other donors' samples.

The sample holds a few counts of this clone. The chain recombines TRBV27 with TRBJ1-4, with 7 bases fitting TRBD1. Looked up from germline, CDR1 is MNHEY and CDR2 is SMNVEV (reference sequence). The CDR3 is 15 amino acids. V was clipped by 3 bases and J by 5 bases; unmatched bases: 6. In nucleotides, the CDR3 is TGTGCCAGCAGTTTCTACCCGGGACAGAATGAAAAACTGTTTTTT. Translation: CASSFYPGQNEKLFF. Full variable domain (rest looked up from reference TRBV27 and TRBJ1-4): EAQVTQNPRYLITVTGKKLTVTCSQNMNHEYMSWYRQDPGLGLRQIYYSMNVEVTDKGDVPEGYKVSRKEKRNFPLILESPSPNQTSLYFCASSFYPGQNEKLFFGSGTQLSVL.

This clone has just a few counts. Additional DNA sequences in this sample encode the identical CDR3. The rearrangement links TRBV28 to TRBJ2-3; D is perhaps TRBD1 or TRBD2 (5 bases each). V lost 5 bases and J 6 bases, leaving 12 bases between the germline ends. The germline V gene encodes CDR1 MDHEN and CDR2 SYDVKM. The CDR3 has 13 amino acids. DNA of the CDR3: TGTGCCAGCAGTCCCGGGACGAGCGATACGCAGTATTTT. Residues: CASSPGTSDTQYF. Using reference TRBV28 and TRBJ2-3 for the parts outside the CDR3, the full variable domain is DVKVTQSSRYLVKRTGEKVFLECVQDMDHENMFWYRQDPGLGLRLIYFSYDVKMKEKGDIPEGYSVSREKKERFSLILESASTNQTSMYLCASSPGTSDTQYFGPGTRLTVL.

Details on this clone: The germline gene is not matched at one end of the junction; a read error may be the cause. This chain connects TRBV5-4 to TRBJ1-4; perhaps TRBD1 as D (6 bases). Germline CDR1 is SGHNT and CDR2 is YYREEE (reference sequence). The CDR3 runs 11 residues. The CDR3 region has the DNA TGTGCCAGCAGCCCCGGGACAAAATTGTTTTTT. This codes for CASSPGTKLFF. Full variable domain (rest looked up from reference TRBV5-4 and TRBJ1-4): ETGVTQSPTHLIKTRGQQVTLRCSSQSGHNTVSWYQQALGQGPQFIFQYYREEENGRGNFPPRFSGLQFPNYSSELNVNALELDDSALYLCASSPGTKLFFGSGTQLSVL.

The V gene is TRBV11-2, the J gene TRBJ2-5, with a possible D match to TRBD2 (7 bases). The CDR3 is 12 amino acids. V was pared by 8 bases and J by 7 bases, with 14 bases between. Germline loops: CDR1 SGHAT, CDR2 FQNNGV. CDR3 DNA sequence: TGTGCCAGCTGGGGGGGCCTAGGGACCCAGTACTTC. Amino acid sequence: CASWGGLGTQYF.

V gene TRBV28 combines with J gene TRBJ2-5; D could derive from TRBD1 or TRBD2 (6 bases each). CDR3 length: 14 amino acids. V was shortened by 2 bases and J by 4 bases, with 11 bases between the two germline ends. Germline V gives CDR1 MDHEN, CDR2 SYDVKM. This CDR3 is CASSLRGDGETQYF. The DNA of the CDR3 is TGTGCCAGCAGTTTAAGGGGGGATGGAGAGACCCAGTACTTC.

For the CDR3, the DNA is TGCGCCAGCAGCCACGCGGCGGGGGACCATCAGCCCCAGCATTTT. Its protein is CASSHAAGDHQPQHF. The chain recombines TRBV4-3 with TRBJ1-5; D is perhaps TRBD1 (5 bases). Looked up from germline, CDR1 is LGHNA and CDR2 is YSLEER. The V and J ends lost 3 bases and 5 bases respectively, with 14 bases between them. This CDR3 is built from 15 residues.

The chain links TRBV11-2 to TRBJ2-1, with TRBD2 identical over 10 bases. Germline CDR1 SGHAT, CDR2 FQNNGV. The CDR3 has 16 residues. V lost 3 bases, J lost 10 bases, and 12 bases stayed unmatched. Here the CDR3 DNA reads TGTGCCAGCAGCTTTTGGCGAGCGGGAGGGCCTAGGGAGCAGTTCTTC. This sequence encodes CASSFWRAGGPREQFF.

The chain uses TRBV9 and TRBJ2-2; 9 nucleotides align to TRBD1. This CDR3 is built from 15 residues. Germline assignment: CDR1 SGDLS and CDR2 YYNGEE. The junction had 6 bases not matched to a gene; V was cut back by 7 bases and J by 2 bases. Written as DNA, the CDR3 is TGTGCCAGCGTTCCGGGACAGGGTAACACCGGGGAGCTGTTTTTT. Amino acids: CASVPGQGNTGELFF.

The chain employs TRBV7-3 and TRBJ2-2; TRBD1 matches 7 bases. Germline V gene lookup returns CDR1 SGHTA and CDR2 FQGTGA. The CDR3 contains 17 residues. V shed 2 bases, J shed 3 bases, and the junction held 9 bases outside the gene matches. CDR3 protein: CASSLPLDRDDTGELFF. The CDR3 DNA reads as TGTGCCAGCAGCTTACCCCTCGACAGGGATGACACCGGGGAGCTGTTTTTT.

V gene TRBV5-1 combines with J gene TRBJ1-2, with D possibly matching TRBD1 (5 bases). This CDR3 comprises 15 residues. V was trimmed by 4 bases and J by 6 bases, leaving 19 bases between them. Germline V gene sequence: CDR1 SGHRS, CDR2 YFSETQ. CDR3 residues: CASSPPRGRTHGYTF. The CDR3 nucleotides read TGCGCCAGCAGCCCCCCCCGGGGCAGGACCCATGGCTACACCTTC.

The chain uses TRBV28 and TRBJ1-2; a possible D gene is TRBD1 (6 bases). The CDR3 contains 17 residues. Per germline, CDR1 MDHEN and CDR2 SYDVKM. V dropped 5 bases and J dropped 0 bases, with 19 bases sitting between them. This chain's CDR3 is CASSPPYRTATNYGYTF. CDR3 nucleotides: TGTGCCAGCAGTCCCCCATATCGGACAGCTACTAACTATGGCTACACCTTC.

This clone was seen a single time. The chain recombines TRBV7-3 with TRBJ2-3, with a tentative D call TRBD2 (6 bases). Trimming took off 5 bases at V and 8 bases at J, with 14 bases between the two ends. The CDR3 is made up of 13 amino acids. Germline V gives CDR1 SGHTA, CDR2 FQGTGA. In nucleotides, the CDR3 is TGTGCCAGCAGCCAAAGCTTGGGGGGTACGCAGTATTTT. It encodes CASSQSLGGTQYF.

The V gene is TRBV9, the J gene TRBJ2-1; D is undetermined. The CDR3 is made up of 15 amino acids. Germline V gives CDR1 SGDLS, CDR2 YYNGEE. Trimming left V 1 base short and J 1 base short, with 9 bases between. The CDR3 protein is CASSVWSVSYNEQFF. CDR3 bases: TGTGCCAGCAGCGTATGGTCGGTTTCCTACAATGAGCAGTTCTTC.

Comment on this clone: The CDR3 carries no conserved terminal phenylalanine or tryptophan, so it likely arises from a read error. The DNA is left out, because the CDR3 cannot be placed on it with certainty; the CDR3 is given as TCRdb lists it. This chain connects TRBV7-8 to TRBJ1-4. The V gene's germline CDR1 is SGHVS and CDR2 FQNEAQ. The CDR3 has 12 amino acids, counting both end residues. The CDR3 loop reads CASSLEGGPRNL.

The chain employs TRBV7-9 and TRBJ1-1; a possible D gene is TRBD1 (6 bases). The V and J ends lost 1 base and 6 bases respectively, with 12 bases between them. Per germline, CDR1 SEHNR and CDR2 FQNEAQ (reference sequence). The CDR3 is 14 amino acids. The CDR3 nucleotides are TGTGCCAGCAGCTTAGAAGTTAACAGGGCTGAAGCTTTCTTT. Protein sequence: CASSLEVNRAEAFF.

V and J are TRBV6-5 and TRBJ2-7; D not resolved. Trimming removed 10 bases at V and 0 bases at J, with 10 bases between. Germline V gene data show CDR1 as MNHEY and CDR2 as SVGAGI. The CDR3 spans 12 residues. The CDR3 sequence is CATRSASYEQYF. The CDR3 nucleotides are TGTGCCACCCGGTCAGCCTCCTACGAGCAGTACTTC.

This clone was detected only once. This could be a read error, since a much larger clone is one nucleotide away. The gene calls are TRBV2 and TRBJ1-1; D is undetermined. Germline V gene data show CDR1 as SNHLY and CDR2 as FYNNEI. The CDR3 loop spans 12 amino acids. V lost 6 bases, J lost 1 base, and 6 bases lay in between. The CDR3 DNA sequence: TGTGCCAGCAGCTTATGGAACACTGAAGCTTTCTTT. Protein: CASSLWNTEAFF.

The chain joins TRBV27 to TRBJ2-1, with D perhaps assigned TRBD1 or TRBD2 (5 bases each). Per germline, CDR1 MNHEY and CDR2 SMNVEV (reference sequence). This CDR3 spans 16 amino acids. V gave up 7 bases and J gave up 4 bases, with 20 bases separating them. The CDR3 coding sequence is TGTGCCAGCACCTTACCGGGGCCGAGGGGTTACAATGAGCAGTTCTTC. As protein: CASTLPGPRGYNEQFF.

In DNA, the CDR3 is TGTGCCAGCAGTGGGGGACCGAGGAACACTGAAGCTTTCTTT. It encodes CASSGGPRNTEAFF. The chain is built from TRBV2 and TRBJ1-1, with D perhaps TRBD1 (5 bases). The CDR3 contains 14 residues. CDR1 and CDR2 (germline): SNHLY, FYNNEI. Trimming shortened V by 4 bases and J by 1 base, and 10 bases separated the two germline ends.

V usage is TRBV7-2 and J usage is TRBJ1-3; D is perhaps TRBD1 (5 bases). This CDR3 contains 16 residues. CDR1 and CDR2 from the germline V gene are SGHTA and FQGNSA. Deletions cut 5 bases from V and 4 bases from J, with 18 bases between. The CDR3 nucleotides read TGTGCCAGCAGCCCGTCGGGACTCGCCGGCGGAAACACCATATATTTT. It specifies CASSPSGLAGGNTIYF. The variable domain in full, completed from reference TRBV7-2 and TRBJ1-3, reads GAGVSQSPSNKVTEKGKDVELRCDPISGHTALYWYRQSLGQGLEFLIYFQGNSAPDKSGLPSDRFSAERTGGSVSTLTIQRTQQEDSAVYLCASSPSGLAGGNTIYFGEGSWLTVV.

To note about this clone: This CDR3 is also generated by other DNA sequences in the sample. This chain joins TRBV19 and TRBJ1-1, with D unclear. V was shortened by 4 bases and J by 5 bases, with 11 bases between the two germline ends. The CDR3 consists of 13 residues. CDR1 is LNHDA and CDR2 is SQIVND in the germline V gene (reference sequence). The CDR3 coding sequence is TGTGCCAGTAGTAAGGGAGATGGGACTGAAGCTTTCTTT. This sequence encodes CASSKGDGTEAFF.

This chain joins TRBV10-2 and TRBJ2-2; weak D call: TRBD2 (7 bases). The germline gives CDR1 WSHSY, CDR2 SAAADI. CDR3 length: 15 residues. V was cut by 5 bases and J by 4 bases, with 14 bases left in between. The CDR3 DNA reads as TGCGCCAGCAGTTCTGAGGGAGGGGGCACCGGGGAGCTGTTTTTT. It translates to CASSSEGGGTGELFF.

This clone has more than one count but fewer than ten. This chain connects TRBV29-1 to TRBJ1-1; TRBD1 agrees at 7 bases. This CDR3 has 13 amino acids. Looked up from germline, CDR1 is SQVTM and CDR2 is ANQGSEA. The CDR3 bases are TGCAGTGTACTACAGGGGCCGTTCACTGAAGCTTTCTTT. It is translated as CSVLQGPFTEAFF.